This TCR beta chain appears in the sequencing data of a study of blood T cell repertoires in COVID-19. Whole-study context: Material from acute and convalescent COVID-19 was sourced from the United States, Italy and Spain.

Across 20 to 25 US areas, participants ranged in age from roughly 18 to 95 years. Participants had their cohort set by participant-reported clinical history. How the authors handled the data: Nucleated cell counts were estimated from reference gene primer amplification. Data came from immunoSEQ multiplex PCR; TCRdb stores just in-frame clones and leaves some out. The V and J calls and clone size come from that table; D and trimming were worked out from the DNA. In the table there are roughly 220,000 clones, 80% to 90% of which are singletons. Germline CDR1 reads SEHNR; CDR2 reads FQNEAQ (reference sequence). CDR3 length equals 14 residues. The ends were cut back, 3 bases at V and 4 bases at J, with 12 bases in the middle.

The source material was PBMCs or T cells enriched from blood (not recorded which). This sequence originates from a woman aged 18-29 years in a cohort exposed to, infected with or recovered from COVID-19 (not recorded which). V and J are TRBV7-9 and TRBJ1-2, with D hard to call. The CDR3, as DNA: TGTGCCAGCAGCTTGGAGTTGGATGGCTATGGCTACACCTTC. It yields the protein CASSLELDGYGYTF.